This T cell receptor beta chain originates from a study of blood T cells in healthy people across ages. Combining a sample-barcoded 5' primer with a J-beta primer mix, a second PCR ran for about 6 to 12 cycles. Tagging of each cDNA molecule was performed by a template-switch adaptor with 12 random nucleotides. TCRdb reprocessed the 5' RACE reads with MiXCR, giving one entry per CDR3 protein. The table records about 1.4 million distinct CDR3 sequences, 59% of them present only once. Germline CDR1 reads MGHRA; CDR2 reads YSYEKL. V lost 1 base and J 14 bases, leaving 18 bases between the germline ends. CDR3 length equals 14 residues.

This receptor was taken from a man aged 18 to 30 in good health. The sequencing sample was made of blood. The J gene is TRBJ2-1, the V gene TRBV4-1; either TRBD1 or TRBD2 may supply D (5 bases each). This chain's CDR3 is CASSQVGLEGQKFF. For the CDR3, the DNA is TGCGCCAGCAGCCAAGTTGGCCTTGAGGGGCAAAAGTTCTTC.